This TCR beta chain is from a study of blood T cell repertoires in COVID-19. Looking at the study overall: From T cells, B-cell-depleted T cells, or PBMCs came the material, which was cDNA or gDNA.

In the study's own analysis: Amplification from reference gene primers served as the basis for estimated nucleated cell counts. Data came from immunoSEQ multiplex PCR; TCRdb stores just in-frame clones and leaves some out. The DNA gave D and trimming, while V, J and clone size come from that table. Of under 150,000 clones in the sample, about 86% were seen once. Cohorts were based on clinical histories the participants reported. This sequence originates from a man aged 35-49 years with acute COVID-19. Sequencing used PBMCs or T cells enriched from blood (not recorded which).

The CDR3 region has the DNA TGTGCCAGCAGCTTCGGCCCGGGTCCAGATACGCAGTATTTT. Translating gives CASSFGPGPDTQYF. The chain recombines TRBV5-4 with TRBJ2-3; no definite D call. This CDR3 comprises 14 residues. Trimming removed 2 bases at V and 4 bases at J, with 11 bases between. Germline CDR1 is SGHNT and CDR2 is YYREEE (reference sequence). The full variable domain, its missing parts supplied by reference TRBV5-4 and TRBJ2-3, is ETGVTQSPTHLIKTRGQQVTLRCSSQSGHNTVSWYQQALGQGPQFIFQYYREEENGRGNFPPRFSGLQFPNYSSELNVNALELDDSALYLCASSFGPGPDTQYFGPGTRLTVL.